These T cell receptor beta chains were read from a single sample in a study of blood T cell repertoires in COVID-19. This table comes from immunoSEQ multiplex PCR, and its TCRdb copy is limited to in-frame clones, with some not included. This sample has about 180,000 clones, with 85% to 90% found just once. Sequenced: PBMCs or T cells enriched from blood (not recorded which). These receptors originate from a man aged 35-49 years who had recovered from COVID-19. CDR3s include the opening cysteine and the closing phenylalanine or tryptophan. The D gene is left open where the match is weak. Size values are once, few and many counts, or a class for expanded clones, and some rows have none.

TRBD2 NA TRBJ2-1 TRBV7-2 TGTGCCAGCAGCCCACGGAGACTAGCGGTTAATGAGCAGTTCTTC CASSPRRLAVNEQFF
NA NA TRBJ1-4 TRBV28 TGTGCCAGCCATCTTGGAGGACAGCCCAAGGAAAAACTGTTTTTT CASHLGGQPKEKLFF
TRBD1 NA TRBJ1-4 TRBV18 TGTGCCAGCTCACCACCCCTCCTTTTACAGGGGGCGACTAATGAAAAACTGTTTTTT CASSPPLLLQGATNEKLFF
NA NA TRBJ1-6 TRBV25-1 TGTGCCAGCAGGGACACGGCGGTCCTCCACTTT CASRDTAVLHF
TRBD1 once TRBJ1-1 TRBV7-3 TGTGCCAGCAGCCAACAGGGGGCGAGGGACACTGAAGCTTTCTTT CASSQQGARDTEAFF
TRBD1 NA TRBJ2-5 TRBV24-1 TGTGCCACCAGTGACTCCGGGACAGGGGGGGGAGAGACCCAGTACTTC CATSDSGTGGGETQYF
TRBD2 NA TRBJ2-2 TRBV30 TGTGCCTGGAGACTAGCGGGCCTTTCTACCGGGGAGCTGTTTTTT CAWRLAGLSTGELFF
NA NA TRBJ2-1 TRBV11-2 TGTGCCAGCAGCCCCGACATCTACAATGAGCAGTTCTTC CASSPDIYNEQFF
NA NA TRBJ1-3 TRBV28 TGTGCCAGCAGCTTCAGGGACTCTGGAAACACCATATATTTT CASSFRDSGNTIYF
TRBD2 NA TRBJ2-7 TRBV19 TGTGCCAGTGGGAAGACGGTTCGGGGGGTCGAGCAGTACTTC CASGKTVRGVEQYF
NA NA TRBJ2-1 TRBV2 TGTGCCAGCGGATCTTCCCGGGATAGCTCCTACAATGAGCAGTTCTTC CASGSSRDSSYNEQFF
TRBD2 NA TRBJ2-3 TRBV4-1 TGCGCCAGCAGCCAAAGACTAGCGGGGGACACAGATACGCAGTATTTT CASSQRLAGDTDTQYF
NA NA TRBJ1-1 TRBV27 TGTGCCAGCAGTCCCGGACAGATCACTGAAGCTTTCTTT CASSPGQITEAFF
NA once TRBJ1-2 TRBV27 TGTGCCAGCAGTTTAAGGGGGAGGGGCTATGGCTACACCTTC CASSLRGRGYGYTF
NA NA TRBJ2-1 TRBV5-1 TGCGCCAGCAGCTTGGCAGGGCGGAACAATGAGCAGTTCTTC CASSLAGRNNEQFF
TRBD1 NA TRBJ1-2 TRBV27 TGTGCCAGCCGAGACAGGGGTATCTATGGCTACACCTTC CASRDRGIYGYTF
NA NA TRBJ1-2 TRBV12-3/TRBV12-4 TGTGCCAGCAGTTTATCAGGGGTCGGCTACACCTTC CASSLSGVGYTF
NA NA TRBJ1-2 TRBV5-1 TGCGCCAGCAGCTTGGGGCCCCCGACTAACTATGGCTACACCTTC CASSLGPPTNYGYTF
NA NA TRBJ2-1 TRBV28 TGTGCCAGCAGTTTATCTTACAATGAGCAGTTCTTC CASSLSYNEQFF
NA NA TRBJ1-2 TRBV4-1 TGCGCCAGCAGCCAAGATGAGAGGAGATGGAGGGAAGGGATAAATGGCTACACCTTC CASSQDERRWREGINGYTF
NA NA TRBJ1-2 TRBV10-3 TGTGCCAGCCTTAGTTATGGCTACACCTTC CASLSYGYTF
TRBD2 NA TRBJ2-1 TRBV7-3 TGTGCCAGCAGCCCGGCCGGCGGGAGCTCCTACAATGAGCAGTTCTTC CASSPAGGSSYNEQFF
NA NA TRBJ2-3 TRBV2 TGTGCCAGCATGAGGGGGGACAGAAGCACAGATACGCAGTATTTT CASMRGDRSTDTQYF
NA NA TRBJ1-5 TRBV6-6 TGTGCCAGCAGTGTCCTGGTGGAGGGTCAGCCCCAGCATTTT CASSVLVEGQPQHF
NA few TRBJ2-2 TRBV12-5 TGTGCTAGTGGACCGGACAGTTCCACCGGGGAGCTGTTTTTT CASGPDSSTGELFF
NA NA TRBJ1-3 TRBV14 TGTGCCAGCAGCCAAGTCTTAGGAGGCAGAAACACCATATATTTT CASSQVLGGRNTIYF
NA once TRBJ2-2 TRBV6-5 TGTGCCAGCAGTTACTCTGGGCCTGTGAACACCGGGGAGCTGTTTTTT CASSYSGPVNTGELFF
TRBD2 NA TRBJ2-1 TRBV30 TGTGCCTGGAGACCTAGGGGCGGGGGGGAAAATGAGCAGTTCTTC CAWRPRGGGENEQFF
NA NA TRBJ2-2 TRBV5-4 TGTGCCAGCAGCTTGGGAGAGAGGGAGCTGTTTTTT CASSLGERELFF
TRBD1 few TRBJ1-1 TRBV10-2 TGCGCCAGCAGAGAGGGACAGGGGGCGTCCGAAGCTTTCTTT CASREGQGASEAFF
NA NA TRBJ1-6 TRBV19 TGTGCCAGTAGTGCCGGAGCGGATAATTCACCCCTCCACTTT CASSAGADNSPLHF
NA NA TRBJ1-1 TRBV10-3 TGTGCCATTTGGGCCGGGGTGACGATCGCTGAAGCTTTCTTT CAIWAGVTIAEAFF
TRBD1 NA TRBJ2-5 TRBV11-2 TGTGCCAGCAGCTTAGAGGGACAGGGTTCGGAGACCCAGTACTTC CASSLEGQGSETQYF
NA NA TRBJ2-5 TRBV12-3/TRBV12-4 TGTGCCAGCAGTTTGGGGGCGGAAGAGACCCAGTACTTC CASSLGAEETQYF
TRBD2 NA TRBJ2-3 TRBV11-3 TGTGCCAGCAGCTTTGAGGGAGGGGGCACAGATACGCAGTATTTT CASSFEGGGTDTQYF
NA NA TRBJ1-5 TRBV3-1/TRBV3-2 TGTGCCAGCAGCCAGGGAGGACGGAGCAATCAGCCCCAGCATTTT CASSQGGRSNQPQHF
TRBD1 NA TRBJ1-4 TRBV6-5 TGTGCCAGCCTCGACAGGGGAAATGCTAATGAAAAACTGTTTTTT CASLDRGNANEKLFF
NA NA TRBJ2-7 TRBV2 TGTGCCAGCAGTACAATTATTCTTAACGCCTACGAGCAGTACTTC CASSTIILNAYEQYF
TRBD1 NA TRBJ2-7 TRBV5-1 TGCGCCAGCAGCTTGGGGTATCAAGGACAGGGGGGCTACGAGCAGTACTTC CASSLGYQGQGGYEQYF
NA NA TRBJ1-2 TRBV19 TGTGCCAGTAAGGTCGGAGCAAAGGGCTACACCTTC CASKVGAKGYTF
NA NA TRBJ1-2 TRBV10-3 TGTGCCATCAGTGAGTCTGGGGGCGGCTACACCTTC CAISESGGGYTF
NA few TRBJ2-7 TRBV7-3 TGTGCCAGCAGCTCAACTCCAGGGTACGAGCAGTACTTC CASSSTPGYEQYF
NA NA TRBJ2-7 TRBV5-4 TGTGCCAGCAGCTTGGATTCGGTTCAGGGACATGCGTACTTC CASSLDSVQGHAYF
NA NA TRBJ1-2 TRBV5-5 TGTGCCAGCAGCCTAACGGGGGGCTACACCTTC CASSLTGGYTF
NA NA TRBJ1-3 TRBV7-3 TGTGCCAGCAGCCCTCCCGACAGAGTAAGTAGCTCTGGAAACACCATATATTTT CASSPPDRVSSSGNTIYF
NA NA TRBJ2-2 TRBV4-1 TGCGCCAGCAGCCAAGCAGTGATAAACACCGGGGAGCTGTTTTTT CASSQAVINTGELFF
NA NA TRBJ1-4 TRBV27 TGTGCCAGCAGTTTAACAGCAACTAATGAAAAACTGTTTTTT CASSLTATNEKLFF
TRBD1 NA TRBJ2-1 TRBV24-1 TGTGCCACCAGTGCCGCGACAGGGACGGGCTACAATGAGCAGTTCTTC CATSAATGTGYNEQFF
NA NA TRBJ2-3 TRBV5-6 TGTGCCAGCAGCTTGGGGCGAGCGGCCCACACAGATACGCAGTATTTT CASSLGRAAHTDTQYF
NA NA TRBJ1-2 TRBV5-1 TGCGCCAGCAGCTTGGGAGGAGATAATGGCTACACCTTC CASSLGGDNGYTF
TRBD2 NA TRBJ2-1 TRBV11-3 TGTGCCAGCAGCCCCTATAGCGGGGGGCGGGTAGATGAGCAGTTCTTC CASSPYSGGRVDEQFF
NA NA TRBJ2-7 TRBV28 TGTGCCAGCAGTCCCCCCGGGACATTGGCCTACGAGCAGTACTTC CASSPPGTLAYEQYF
NA NA TRBJ1-1 TRBV2 TGTGCCAGCAGTGAAGCCCCGGGGGGGATGAACACTGAAGCTTTCTTT CASSEAPGGMNTEAFF
TRBD1 NA TRBJ2-2 TRBV24-1 TGTGCCACCAGCGGGACAGAGATGAACACCGGGGAGCTGTTTTTT CATSGTEMNTGELFF
NA NA TRBJ2-5 TRBV6-6 TGTGCCAGCAGCATCCAAGAGACCCAGTACTTC CASSIQETQYF